The source of this T cell receptor (beta chain) is a study of blood T cell repertoires in COVID-19. In germline, CDR1 is SNHLY, CDR2 FYNNEI. Trimming took 2 bases from V and 9 from J; bases not matched to a gene: 6. This CDR3 contains 13 residues. Method: immunoSEQ multiplex PCR; TCRdb's copy keeps in-frame clones and lacks some. The sample lists around 59,000 clones; around 81% were seen once. This receptor was obtained from a woman of 80 years or more with active or convalescent COVID-19. The chain uses TRBV2 and TRBJ2-5; TRBD2 agrees at 7 bases. Source material: peripheral blood. The CDR3 coding sequence is TGTGCCAGCAGTGAATTGGCTAGCGGCCCCCAGTACTTC. Translated: CASSELASGPQYF.